The sequence of this T cell receptor (beta chain) was determined in a study of blood T cells in healthy people across ages (dated by TCRdb to about 2015). Regarding the complete study: In model experiments, template switching captured about one uniquely barcoded TCR beta cDNA molecule for every two T cells. Using the same blood draw, the study looked at two additional independent replicas of 1 million unique cDNA reads for two donors, one aged 18 to 29 and the other aged 80 or older. To avoid experimental bias, donors of different ages were randomly spread across the sequencing lanes. Donors were grouped into four age groups: young (average 16 years), middle-aged (about 38), aged (62) and long-lived (approximately 82). Using deep sequencing normalized with unique cDNA molecular identifiers, the study measured how TCR beta repertoire diversity changes with age. Overall study results and their limits: Total diversity estimates from one million sequenced T cells were considered lower bounds and underestimates. Because the CMV infection status of the donors was unknown, age-related changes in expanded clonotypes may potentially have been confounded. The long-lived group showed more naive CD4+ T cells, fewer expanded clones and increased TCR diversity than the aged group, suggesting age selection. The percentage of naive T cells measured by flow cytometry correlated strongly with observed TCR beta diversity. Since profiling was done on bulk unsorted PBMCs, naive and antigen-experienced compartments could not be conclusively compared. Observed TCR beta diversity per million T cells fell roughly linearly with age, and a significant reduction was already apparent by age around 44.

A note on this clonotype: Its antigen is currently not known. Per-base qualities were not stored, and no clone one base away is much larger.

Donors were a few dozen systemically healthy Caucasian individuals from Russia aged roughly 6 to 95 years. Roughly 11 milliliters of peripheral blood were drawn from each donor into EDTA-treated Vacutainer tubes. Ficoll-Paque density-gradient centrifugation was used to isolate PBMCs, with at least 6 million per sample. Total RNA was extracted from PBMCs with Trizol reagent, with at least 6 micrograms obtained per sample. For every donor, flow cytometry on a PBMC aliquot measured the percentage of naive CD45RAhigh/CD27high T cells. The method behind the library was 5' RACE. The sample was run on an Illumina HiSeq 2500. The second PCR ran for roughly 7 to 12 cycles and used a J-beta primer mix along with a sample-barcoded 5' primer. Each TCR beta cDNA molecule received a unique molecular identifier from a template-switch 5' adaptor carrying 12 random nucleotides. Each sample yielded at least 2.5 million CDR3-containing paired-end reads. First-strand cDNA was synthesized from all RNA with the Mint cDNA synthesis kit, primed by a TRBC-specific oligonucleotide. Following uracil-DNA glycosylase treatment, all cDNA underwent a first 18-cycle PCR with the universal primers M1SS and BC2_uni_R. Per the authors' processing: Each sample was normalized by randomly selecting 1 million high-quality reads, each carrying a distinct molecular identifier. Instead of being binned into consensus sequences, reads with shared molecular identifiers were discarded. CDR3 identification, clonotype clustering and error correction used MiTCR with a Q25 quality threshold and the strictest error-elimination algorithm. Lower-bound total TCR beta diversity was estimated with a nonparametric unseen species model using Euler transformation. TCRdb reran the public reads through fastp at Q25 and MiXCR, keeping productive beta chains. Rows with a matching CDR3 protein are joined into one entry that keeps the most common DNA and genes. The V and J calls shown here were made by TCRdb, not taken from the authors' results. This sample has about 1.5 million distinct CDR3 sequences in its table, and approximately 39% of those were observed once. In total, the top ten clones hold less than 5% of the sample.

The cysteine opens and the phenylalanine closes a CDR3 of 13 amino acids. Only the CDR3 part of the read is kept: 39 bases, read in frame from the first base. V gives up 5 bases and J gives up 4 bases, and the segment between their germline ends measures 12 bases. CDR1 DFQATT and CDR2 SNEGSKA were looked up in the germline V gene (reference sequence). The TCR originated in a woman aged 18 to 35 in good health. Recombination joined TRBV20-1 with TRBJ2-1; tentative D gene TRBD2, with 6 bases matching. Sequencing was done on a sample of blood. The DNA is TGCAGTGCTTGGGAGCGGGCTTACAATGAGCAGTTCTTC. Protein translation: CSAWERAYNEQFF.